Below are 30 T cell receptor beta chains sequenced from a single sample in a study of identical twins (dated by TCRdb to about 2016). The library came from 5' RACE. The sample was run on an Illumina HiSeq 2000. TCRdb redid the processing of the public reads, applying fastp at Q25 and MiXCR, and retained in-frame beta chains. One record per CDR3 amino acid sequence lists the most common genes and DNA. The sample table shows 1.5 million to 2 million distinct CDR3 sequences, and more than 30% are seen once. The top ten constitute under 0.35% of the sample. Sample: cord blood. Receptor source: a newborn girl in good health.

As for this clonotype: An end of the junction differs from the germline gene, which may be a read error. The chain has TRBV20-1 and TRBJ1-5; 8 nucleotides align to TRBD1. The CDR3 is made up of 15 amino acids. CDR1 DFQATT and CDR2 SNEGSKA come from the germline V gene (reference sequence). The CDR3 bases are TGCAGTGCTACCTTCCCGGGACAGGTTTATCAGCCCGAGCATTTT. It is translated as CSATFPGQVYQPEHF.

The chain is built from TRBV14 and TRBJ1-1; 7 bases fit TRBD1. Germline V gene data show CDR1 as SGHDN and CDR2 as FVKESK. This CDR3 region has 15 residues. The trim removed 4 bases at V and 0 bases at J, leaving 5 bases unmatched. CDR3 residues: CASSLTTGVNTEAFF. In DNA, the CDR3 is TGTGCCAGCAGCCTAACAACAGGGGTGAACACTGAAGCTTTCTTT.

The J gene is TRBJ1-5, the V gene TRBV10-3, with D tentatively TRBD1 (6 bases). The V gene's germline CDR1 is ENHRY and CDR2 SYGVKD. The CDR3 is 13 amino acids. Trimming pared 4 bases from V and 5 bases from J, leaving 9 bases between. The CDR3 DNA reads TGTGCCATCAGTGTTTCAGGGGATCAGCCCCAGCATTTT. The encoded protein is CAISVSGDQPQHF.

The genes are TRBV3-1 and TRBJ1-4; D is uncertain. V lost 3 bases to trimming and J lost 8 bases, with 16 bases between them. The length of the CDR3 is 15 residues. Germline-derived CDR1 and CDR2 are LGHDT and YNNKEL (reference sequence). The CDR3 DNA reads TGTGCCAGCAGCCAGGGTGGGCCTCTTGGGGAAAAACTGTTTTTT. Translation: CASSQGGPLGEKLFF.

This clonotype was observed a handful of times. This chain's CDR3 is CASSGGTSQYF. DNA of the CDR3: TGTGCCAGCAGTGGAGGGACCAGTCAGTACTTC. The chain has TRBV7-9 and TRBJ2-7, with a tentative D call TRBD2 (6 bases). Looked up from germline, CDR1 is SEHNR and CDR2 is FQNEAQ (reference sequence). CDR3 length: 11 amino acids. The V and J ends lost 6 bases and 10 bases respectively, with 13 bases between them. Full variable domain (missing parts from reference TRBV7-9 and TRBJ2-7): DTGVSQNPRHKITKRGQNVTFRCDPISEHNRLYWYRQTLGQGPEFLTYFQNEAQLEKSRLLSDRFSAERPKGSFSTLEIQRTEQGDSAMYLCASSGGTSQYFGPGTRLTVT.

The table lists this clonotype with a few counts. The V and J genes are TRBV3-1 and TRBJ1-2; D is ambiguous. V gave up 0 bases and J gave up 0 bases, with 14 bases separating them. The CDR3 sequence is 17 residues long. Germline assignment: CDR1 LGHDT and CDR2 YNNKEL (reference sequence). The CDR3, as DNA: TGTGCCAGCAGCCAAGATACGAGAGGCCCTCCTAACTATGGCTACACCTTC. Its translation is CASSQDTRGPPNYGYTF.

This clonotype was seen a few times. CDR3 DNA: TGCGCCAGTAGACAGTTTCCTAGCACAGATACGCAGTATTTT. It translates to CASRQFPSTDTQYF. This chain uses TRBV5-1 with TRBJ2-3, with D possibly TRBD1 on 5 matching bases. V lost 8 bases and J 0 bases, leaving 13 bases between the germline ends. The CDR3 totals 14 residues. Germline CDR1 is SGHRS and CDR2 is YFSETQ.

This clonotype came up a few times. This chain uses TRBV2 with TRBJ2-1; 8 bases align to TRBD2. The end of the DNA fits TRBJ2-7 better, so the J call may be wrong. The CDR3 has 16 residues. Germline V CDR1 and CDR2: SNHLY, FYNNEI. CDR3 residues: CASSELGTRFYNEQYF. For the CDR3, the DNA is TGTGCCAGCAGTGAATTGGGGACTAGGTTCTACAATGAGCAGTACTTC.

J is TRBJ1-2 and V is TRBV27; the D gene is possibly TRBD1 (5 bases). V was pared by 4 bases and J by 5 bases, with 11 bases between. Germline V gene sequence: CDR1 MNHEY, CDR2 SMNVEV (reference sequence). This CDR3 is built from 13 residues. CDR3 nucleotide sequence: TGTGCCAGCAGTTCCGGGGGAAGGTATGGCTACACCTTC. As protein: CASSSGGRYGYTF.

This clonotype was picked up many times. The gene calls are TRBV27 and TRBJ2-7; D is unclear. This CDR3 has 13 residues. Trimming removed 5 bases at V and 3 bases at J, with 11 bases between. From germline, CDR1 is MNHEY and CDR2 SMNVEV (reference sequence). CDR3 DNA sequence: TGTGCCAGCAGTCCCCTATTAGACTACGAGCAGTACTTC. This gives the protein CASSPLLDYEQYF.

This chain joins TRBV27 and TRBJ2-1; D is unresolved. The J call may be in error: the DNA end matches TRBJ2-7 better. Germline V CDR1 and CDR2: MNHEY, SMNVEV (reference sequence). This CDR3 has 13 amino acids. This CDR3 reads CASSSKLNNEQYF. For the CDR3, the DNA is TGTGCCAGCAGTAGTAAGTTGAACAATGAGCAGTACTTC.

This clonotype was observed a handful of times. The rearrangement uses TRBV27 and TRBJ1-6; TRBD1 matches 8 bases. The CDR3 length is 16 residues. Germline CDR1 and CDR2: MNHEY and SMNVEV (reference sequence). Losses at the gene ends were 4 bases for V and 6 bases for J; bases not matched to a gene: 8. In DNA, the CDR3 is TGTGCCAGCAGTTCGCTCCGGGACAGGATTAATTCACCCCTCCACTTT. Translated: CASSSLRDRINSPLHF.

This rearrangement joins TRBV9 to TRBJ2-1; D gene unclear. The CDR3 spans 15 residues. Germline V CDR1 and CDR2: SGDLS, YYNGEE. The V end lost 0 bases, the J end lost 3 bases, and 10 bases lay between the germline ends. In DNA form, the CDR3 reads TGTGCCAGCAGCGTAGATCGAGAGTTCTACAATGAGCAGTTCTTC. Its protein is CASSVDREFYNEQFF.

The chain couples TRBV7-9 to TRBJ2-4, with unresolved D. The assigned J gene may be wrong: the sequence end matches TRBJ2-7 better. The CDR3 loop spans 16 amino acids. Germline V gives CDR1 SEHNR, CDR2 FQNEAQ (reference sequence). CDR3 sequence reads: CASTETVRPSAYEQYF. The CDR3 region has the DNA TGTGCCAGCACCGAGACGGTCCGCCCTTCGGCCTACGAGCAGTACTTC.

The CDR3 DNA follows: TGTGCCAGCAGGCCTATTCCGGGGGGGAGAGGCAATGAGCAGTTCTTC. Amino acids: CASRPIPGGRGNEQFF. The V gene is TRBV11-2, the J gene TRBJ2-1; 8 bases agree with TRBD2. Germline loops: CDR1 SGHAT, CDR2 FQNNGV. V was clipped by 6 bases and J by 6 bases; unmatched bases: 13. The CDR3 loop spans 16 amino acids.

This clonotype was observed a few times. The V and J genes are TRBV12-3 or TRBV12-4 and TRBJ2-5; D is unresolved. V lost 6 bases and J 11 bases, leaving 22 bases between the germline ends. CDR3 length: 14 residues. DNA of the CDR3: TGTGCCAGCAGCCTTCTGGCCTCCTACAATGAGCAGTACTTC. It specifies CASSLLASYNEQYF.

This clonotype was recorded many times. The genes are TRBV14 and TRBJ2-3, with D perhaps TRBD1 (5 bases). The CDR3 runs to 15 residues. Germline V gene data show CDR1 as SGHDN and CDR2 as FVKESK. V lost 1 base and J 7 bases, leaving 15 bases between the germline ends. The CDR3 nucleotides read TGTGCCAGCAGCCAAGGACAGACGCCACGGTATACGCAGTATTTT. It yields the protein CASSQGQTPRYTQYF.

J is TRBJ2-5 and V is TRBV20-1; 11 positions agree with TRBD2. Trimming at V came to 0 bases and at J to 11 bases, leaving 14 bases not matched to a gene. This CDR3 contains 16 residues. The germline V gene encodes CDR1 DFQATT and CDR2 SNEGSKA (reference sequence). CDR3 residues: CSARDRASGGIHEQYF. CDR3 coding DNA: TGCAGTGCTAGAGATCGAGCTAGCGGGGGGATCCATGAGCAGTACTTC.

The rearrangement links TRBV7-9 to TRBJ1-6; 9 bases agree with TRBD1. Losses at the gene ends were 5 bases for V and 10 bases for J; bases not matched to a gene: 6. Looked up from germline, CDR1 is SEHNR and CDR2 is FQNEAQ (reference sequence). The CDR3 length is 14 residues. The DNA for the CDR3 is TGTGCCAGCAGCCGCCGGGACAGGGCATCACCCCTCCACTTT. Amino acids: CASSRRDRASPLHF. Drawing the rest from reference TRBV7-9 and TRBJ1-6, the complete variable domain is DTGVSQNPRHKITKRGQNVTFRCDPISEHNRLYWYRQTLGQGPEFLTYFQNEAQLEKSRLLSDRFSAERPKGSFSTLEIQRTEQGDSAMYLCASSRRDRASPLHFGNGTRLTVT.

A few counts support this clonotype. The rearrangement uses TRBV4-1 and TRBJ1-2; maybe TRBD1 (6 bases). Germline CDR1 is MGHRA and CDR2 is YSYEKL. This CDR3 is 15 amino acids long. Trimming stripped 1 base from V and 3 bases from J, with 12 bases between. The CDR3 DNA reads TGCGCCAGCAGCCAAGTCGGGAGACAGGACTATGGCTACACCTTC. The encoded protein is CASSQVGRQDYGYTF.

The rearrangement uses TRBV7-2 and TRBJ1-2; 9 bases match TRBD1. Germline CDR1 SGHTA, CDR2 FQGNSA. The V and J ends lost 5 bases and 2 bases, in that order; junction bases with no gene match: 9. This CDR3 is built from 16 residues. CDR3 in DNA: TGTGCCAGCAGCCCCAATCTCGACAGGGGGAACTATGGCTACACCTTC. Amino acids: CASSPNLDRGNYGYTF.

A few counts support this clonotype. The rearrangement uses TRBV5-6 and TRBJ2-1, with 7 bases aligning to TRBD2. J was trimmed by 7 bases and V by 4 bases; bases with no gene match: 11. The CDR3 spans 15 residues. Germline-derived CDR1 and CDR2 are SGHDT and YYEEEE. The chain's CDR3 is CASSLPRESYNEQFF. In DNA form, the CDR3 reads TGTGCCAGCAGCCTGCCGCGGGAGAGTTATAATGAGCAGTTCTTC.

The V and J genes are TRBV6-1 and TRBJ2-1, with a weak D call TRBD2 (6 bases). Trimming removed 0 bases at V and 10 bases at J, with 16 bases between. This CDR3 contains 15 residues. Germline V lookup: CDR1 MNHNS, CDR2 SASEGT. CDR3 amino acids: CASSEALSLAEEQFF. The CDR3 DNA follows: TGTGCCAGCAGTGAAGCGCTTTCATTAGCGGAAGAGCAGTTCTTC.

The chain links TRBV27 to TRBJ2-5; D unresolved. V lost 6 bases, J lost 5 bases, and 16 bases lay in between. Germline-derived CDR1 and CDR2 are MNHEY and SMNVEV (reference sequence). The CDR3 runs to 14 residues. CDR3 residues: CASSPLQDWETQYF. Here the CDR3 DNA reads TGTGCCAGCAGCCCACTTCAGGATTGGGAGACCCAGTACTTC.

This clonotype was detected once. A read error may explain this, as a much larger clone is one base away. The chain has TRBV7-9 and TRBJ2-2, with TRBD2 matching 10 bases. The V and J ends lost 4 bases and 1 base, in that order; junction bases with no gene match: 0. Germline-derived CDR1 and CDR2 are SEHNR and FQNEAQ (reference sequence). The CDR3 sequence is 15 residues long. Here the CDR3 reads CASSSSGGNTGELFF. CDR3 in DNA: TGTGCCAGCAGCTCTAGCGGGGGGAACACCGGGGAGCTGTTTTTT.

The sample holds a few counts of this clonotype. The CDR3 nucleotides are TGCGCCAGCAGCATCCGGGACAGGGGGGTTATGGAGCAGTTCTTC. Translation: CASSIRDRGVMEQFF. V is TRBV5-1 and J is TRBJ2-1, with 11 bases fitting TRBD1. In germline, CDR1 is SGHRS, CDR2 YFSETQ. This CDR3 is 15 amino acids long. Trimming at V came to 4 bases and at J to 10 bases, leaving 10 bases not matched to a gene.

This clonotype was seen just once. A much larger clone differs from this one at a single base, so this may be a read error. The chain couples TRBV27 to TRBJ2-4; the D is unclear. V was cut by 3 bases and J by 0 bases, with 9 bases left in between. CDR3 length: 15 amino acids. The V gene's germline CDR1 is MNHEY and CDR2 SMNVEV (reference sequence). The CDR3 region is CASSFYVLAKNIQYF. CDR3 nucleotides: TGTGCCAGCAGTTTTTACGTCCTAGCCAAAAACATTCAGTACTTC.

This clonotype was detected only a few times. The chain employs TRBV20-1 and TRBJ1-1, with 10 bases lining up with TRBD1. J lost 5 bases, V lost 6 bases, and 6 bases had no gene match. Per germline, CDR1 DFQATT and CDR2 SNEGSKA (reference sequence). The CDR3 loop spans 13 amino acids. The CDR3 loop is CSARLDRGTEAFF. Written as DNA, the CDR3 is TGCAGTGCGAGATTGGACAGGGGGACTGAAGCTTTCTTT.

This clonotype was counted a few times. The gene calls are TRBV6-6 and TRBJ2-7, with D possibly being TRBD2 (5 bases). CDR1 MNHNY and CDR2 SVGAGI come from the germline V gene (reference sequence). V was shortened by 4 bases and J by 0 bases, with 10 bases between the two germline ends. This CDR3 is 14 amino acids long. The CDR3 spells CASSSEGLSYEQYF. Written as DNA, the CDR3 is TGTGCCAGCAGTTCAGAGGGCCTCTCCTACGAGCAGTACTTC.

V is TRBV4-2 and J is TRBJ2-3; 14 bases line up with TRBD2. The CDR3 is made up of 17 amino acids. The germline CDR1 and CDR2 sequences are LGHNA and YNFKEQ. V dropped 4 bases and J dropped 0; count of bases not matched to a gene: 3. CDR3 DNA: TGTGCCAGCAGCCGCTGGACTAGCGGGGGGAGCACAGATACGCAGTATTTT. Its protein product is CASSRWTSGGSTDTQYF.